The 26 T cell receptor beta chains below all came from one sample that was sequenced in a study of T cell responses to AZD1222 COVID-19 vaccine. Sequencing used immunoSEQ multiplex PCR; TCRdb keeps in-frame clones, though not all of them. The sample holds 150,000 to 200,000 clones, approximately 93% seen once. The specimen comprised peripheral blood, sampled 28 days after the second AZD1222 dose. The receptors shown here come from an adult who received the AZD1222 COVID-19 vaccine.

This clone was seen once. J is TRBJ1-1 and V is TRBV27, with TRBD1 matching over 7 bases. The J segment lost 4 bases and the V segment lost 5 bases, leaving 10 bases of the junction unmatched. This CDR3 is 15 amino acids long. Germline CDR1 is MNHEY and CDR2 is SMNVEV (reference sequence). CDR3 region: CASSPQRQGGTEAFF. The DNA for the CDR3 is TGTGCCAGCAGTCCCCAGCGACAGGGCGGCACTGAAGCTTTCTTT.

This chain joins TRBV2 and TRBJ2-3, with D tentatively TRBD1 (7 bases). V lost 6 bases, J lost 2 bases, and 12 bases lay in between. The CDR3 consists of 14 residues. CDR1 is SNHLY and CDR2 is FYNNEI in the germline V gene. CDR3 nucleotides: TGTGCCAGCAGAGCCAGGGGGGACACAGATACGCAGTATTTT. Translated, it gives CASRARGDTDTQYF.

This rearrangement joins TRBV29-1 to TRBJ1-2, with a possible D match to TRBD1 (5 bases). V was pared by 6 bases and J by 6 bases, with 23 bases between. This CDR3 has 15 amino acids. Germline loops: CDR1 SQVTM, CDR2 ANQGSEA. The CDR3, as DNA: TGCAGCGTCGATTGGACAATCTCTCTCGCCCATGGCTACACCTTC. Amino acids: CSVDWTISLAHGYTF.

V gene TRBV5-6 combines with J gene TRBJ2-4; 8 bases line up with TRBD1. Germline CDR1 reads SGHDT; CDR2 reads YYEEEE. This CDR3 is built from 18 residues. V shed 1 base and J 3 bases; nucleotides not matched to a gene: 12. CDR3 loop: CASSLWTGILLVKNIQYF. The DNA for the CDR3 is TGTGCCAGCAGCTTGTGGACAGGGATTCTTTTGGTCAAAAACATTCAGTACTTC.

This chain joins TRBV5-1 and TRBJ1-1; no reliable D call. Germline V gene sequence: CDR1 SGHRS, CDR2 YFSETQ. CDR3 length: 15 amino acids. The V and J ends lost 7 bases and 0 bases respectively, with 16 bases between them. The CDR3 DNA sequence: TGCGCCAGCGCGTTGGGAACGGAGATGAACACTGAAGCTTTCTTT. Translated, it gives CASALGTEMNTEAFF.

The chain is built from TRBV6-5 and TRBJ1-1; D is perhaps TRBD1 (5 bases). Trimming removed 6 bases from V and 7 bases from J, with 12 bases in between. The V gene's germline CDR1 is MNHEY and CDR2 SVGAGI. There are 12 residues in the CDR3. CDR3 bases: TGTGCCAGCAGGTACCGGCAGGGTGAAGCTTTCTTT. Encoded protein: CASRYRQGEAFF.

The rearrangement links TRBV27 to TRBJ1-2, with D unresolved. The CDR3 has 13 residues. The V gene lost 0 bases and the J gene lost 8 bases, with 10 bases spanning the gap. Germline CDR1 and CDR2: MNHEY and SMNVEV (reference sequence). The CDR3 nucleotides are TGTGCCAGCAGTTTATCTGTCATCGGGGGCTACACCTTC. It yields the protein CASSLSVIGGYTF.

V and J are TRBV27 and TRBJ1-4; TRBD1 agrees at 7 bases. This CDR3 comprises 13 residues. The V gene end was trimmed by 5 bases and the J gene end by 5 bases; junction bases not matched to a gene: 2. CDR1 and CDR2 from the germline V gene are MNHEY and SMNVEV (reference sequence). The CDR3 nucleotides read TGTGCCAGCAGTGCGACAGGGAATGAAAAACTGTTTTTT. Encoded protein: CASSATGNEKLFF.

This chain joins TRBV5-1 and TRBJ2-1; D not certain. The CDR3 runs 15 residues. From germline, CDR1 is SGHRS and CDR2 YFSETQ. V gave up 0 bases and J gave up 8 bases, with 15 bases separating them. The CDR3 reads CASSLGGLPGDEQFF. CDR3 DNA: TGCGCCAGCAGCTTGGGAGGCCTACCTGGGGATGAGCAGTTCTTC.

This chain joins TRBV30 and TRBJ1-2; D gene ambiguous. V shed 3 bases and J shed 5 bases, with 10 bases lying between them. The CDR3 spans 12 residues. CDR1 is GTSNPN and CDR2 is SVGIG in the germline V gene (reference sequence). The CDR3 region is CAWRPRGYGYTF. The DNA of the CDR3 is TGTGCCTGGAGGCCCCGGGGATATGGCTACACCTTC.

The chain joins TRBV5-1 to TRBJ1-1; possibly TRBD1 for D (5 bases). Germline CDR1 SGHRS, CDR2 YFSETQ. The ends were cut back, 1 base at V and 4 bases at J, with 14 bases in the middle. The CDR3 runs to 15 residues. CDR3 nucleotide sequence: TGCGCCAGCAGCTTGATTCCAGGGAAGGTCACTGAAGCTTTCTTT. Translated: CASSLIPGKVTEAFF. The full variable domain, its missing parts supplied by reference TRBV5-1 and TRBJ1-1, is KAGVTQTPRYLIKTRGQQVTLSCSPISGHRSVSWYQQTPGQGLQFLFEYFSETQRNKGNFPGRFSGRQFSNSRSEMNVSTLELGDSALYLCASSLIPGKVTEAFFGQGTRLTVV.

This chain connects TRBV4-1 to TRBJ2-7; perhaps TRBD1 as D (5 bases). CDR3 length equals 15 residues. CDR1 is MGHRA and CDR2 is YSYEKL in the germline V gene. The V end was cut by 4 bases, the J end by 3 bases, with 16 bases between. CDR3: CASSPITGVNYEQYF. The CDR3 coding sequence is TGCGCCAGCAGCCCCATAACAGGTGTCAACTACGAGCAGTACTTC.

In regard to this clone: In the same sample, other DNA sequences code for this CDR3. This chain uses TRBV27 with TRBJ2-7; perhaps TRBD2 as D (6 bases). The ends were cut back, 3 bases at V and 4 bases at J, with 10 bases in the middle. The CDR3 is 13 amino acids. In germline, CDR1 is MNHEY, CDR2 SMNVEV (reference sequence). The CDR3 reads CASSFAGGYEQYF. DNA for the CDR3: TGTGCCAGCAGTTTTGCCGGGGGATACGAGCAGTACTTC.

J is TRBJ1-4 and V is TRBV5-8; tentative D call: TRBD1 (6 bases). V lost 5 bases and J lost 4, with 15 bases in between. CDR3 length: 15 amino acids. The germline gives CDR1 SGHTS, CDR2 YDEGEE. For the CDR3, the DNA is TGTGCCAGCAGTCCCGGGACACGGGTTAATGAAAAACTGTTTTTT. Translating it yields CASSPGTRVNEKLFF. Full variable domain (missing parts from reference TRBV5-8 and TRBJ1-4): EAGVTQSPTHLIKTRGQQATLRCSPISGHTSVYWYQQALGLGLQFLLWYDEGEERNRGNFPPRFSGRQFPNYSSELNVNALELEDSALYLCASSPGTRVNEKLFFGSGTQLSVL.

The chain joins TRBV3-1 (or the pseudogene TRBV3-2) to TRBJ2-1; no definite D call. V was shortened by 0 bases and J by 4 bases, with 10 bases between the two germline ends. The CDR3 runs 15 residues. The germline CDR1 and CDR2 sequences are LGHDT and YNNKEL (reference sequence). The CDR3 loop reads CASSQDTMDYNEQFF. The CDR3 DNA reads as TGTGCCAGCAGCCAAGATACCATGGATTACAATGAGCAGTTCTTC.

Only one count was recorded for this clone. The germline gene is not matched at one end of the junction; a read error may be the cause. V gene TRBV7-9 combines with J gene TRBJ1-1; D gene ambiguous. This CDR3 is built from 14 residues. From germline, CDR1 is SEHNR and CDR2 FQNEAQ (reference sequence). The CDR3 loop is CASRVLGSGTEAFF. Written as DNA, the CDR3 is TGTGCTAGCAGAGTTTTGGGAAGTGGGACTGAAGCTTTCTTT.

The V call is TRBV5-4, the J call TRBJ2-5; 7 bases match TRBD1. The germline V gene has CDR1 SGHNT and CDR2 YYREEE (reference sequence). The CDR3 is 13 amino acids. With 4 bases clipped from V and 3 bases from J, the junction kept 3 bases outside the gene matches. CDR3 amino acids: CASSQGTEETQYF. In DNA form, the CDR3 reads TGTGCCAGCAGCCAAGGGACAGAAGAGACCCAGTACTTC.

This clone was seen more than once but under ten times. This chain uses TRBV19 with TRBJ1-2; 7 bases match TRBD1. J lost 0 bases, V lost 5 bases, and 6 bases had no gene match. This CDR3 is 15 amino acids long. CDR1 is LNHDA, CDR2 SQIVND, per germline (reference sequence). CDR3 DNA sequence: TGTGCCAGTAGTCCATCGACAGGGTCTAACTATGGCTACACCTTC. This gives the protein CASSPSTGSNYGYTF. Based on the CDR3 plus reference TRBV19 and TRBJ1-2, the full variable domain is DGGITQSPKYLFRKEGQNVTLSCEQNLNHDAMYWYRQDPGQGLRLIYYSQIVNDFQKGDIAEGYSVSREKKESFPLTVTSAQKNPTAFYLCASSPSTGSNYGYTFGSGTRLTVV.

The chain employs TRBV11-2 and TRBJ1-2, with D hard to call. The CDR3 runs 15 residues. Between the trimmed V and J ends, which lost 4 bases and 0 bases, there was a span of 12 bases. Per the germline V gene, CDR1 is SGHAT and CDR2 is FQNNGV. This chain's CDR3 is CASSSTRLTNYGYTF. The CDR3 coding sequence is TGTGCCAGCAGCTCCACGCGGCTTACTAACTATGGCTACACCTTC.

This chain joins TRBV5-1 and TRBJ1-2; 8 positions match TRBD1. CDR3 length equals 15 residues. The junction had 6 bases not matched to a gene; V was cut back by 5 bases and J by 0 bases. CDR1 is SGHRS, CDR2 YFSETQ, per germline. CDR3 amino acids: CASRKGQDPNYGYTF. DNA for the CDR3: TGCGCCAGCAGGAAGGGACAGGATCCTAACTATGGCTACACCTTC.

This sequence joins TRBV7-9 and TRBJ2-6; 9 bases map to TRBD1. The germline CDR1 and CDR2 sequences are SEHNR and FQNEAQ (reference sequence). This CDR3 contains 16 residues. Trimming at V came to 5 bases and at J to 1 base, leaving 3 bases not matched to a gene. The CDR3 protein is CASSLGTGSGANVLTF. DNA of the CDR3: TGTGCCAGCAGCCTCGGGACAGGGTCTGGGGCCAACGTCCTGACTTTC.

The V gene is TRBV19, the J gene TRBJ2-1; a possible D gene is TRBD2 (5 bases). The CDR3 length is 16 residues. The germline CDR1 and CDR2 sequences are LNHDA and SQIVND (reference sequence). Trimming removed 8 bases at V and 0 bases at J, with 17 bases between. The CDR3 spells CASPPPAESSYNEQFF. The CDR3 nucleotides read TGTGCCAGTCCCCCCCCAGCGGAGAGCTCCTACAATGAGCAGTTCTTC.

The chain has TRBV14 and TRBJ2-5; 11 positions agree with TRBD2. CDR3 length equals 17 residues. Germline assignment: CDR1 SGHDN and CDR2 FVKESK. J gave up 5 bases and V 2 bases, and 10 bases lay outside the gene matches. The CDR3 DNA is TGTGCCAGCAGCCAACCCTTACTAGCGGGAGATTCGGAGACCCAGTACTTC. This encodes CASSQPLLAGDSETQYF.

The chain joins TRBV7-2 to TRBJ2-1, with TRBD2 identical over 9 bases. This CDR3 has 15 amino acids. The junction had 11 bases not matched to a gene; V was cut back by 6 bases and J by 8 bases. CDR1 and CDR2 from the germline V gene are SGHTA and FQGNSA. This CDR3 is CASSSRAGGPHEQFF. The CDR3 nucleotides read TGTGCCAGCAGTTCTCGGGCGGGGGGGCCCCATGAGCAGTTCTTC.

The rearrangement links TRBV7-8 to TRBJ1-2, with TRBD1 matching 9 bases. The germline CDR1 and CDR2 sequences are SGHVS and FQNEAQ. The CDR3 is made up of 17 amino acids. The V gene end was trimmed by 9 bases and the J gene end by 5 bases; junction bases not matched to a gene: 19. In nucleotides, the CDR3 is TGTGCCAGTACGAAGTTTCCGGGGACAGGGAATTTGTATGGCTACACCTTC. Its translation: CASTKFPGTGNLYGYTF.

V usage is TRBV7-8 and J usage is TRBJ1-5; TRBD1 matches at 7 bases. The CDR3 covers 16 residues. The junction had 11 bases not matched to a gene; V was cut back by 5 bases and J by 4 bases. CDR1 is SGHVS, CDR2 FQNEAQ, per germline. CDR3 DNA sequence: TGTGCCAGCAGCCTAGAACAGGGGAAAGGAAATCAGCCCCAGCATTTT. It is translated as CASSLEQGKGNQPQHF.